This T cell receptor (beta chain) was recorded in a study of blood T cell repertoires in COVID-19. Study background: Samples of COVID-19 (acute and convalescent) were obtained from the United States, Italy and Spain. The cDNA or gDNA used as material had been derived from T cells, B-cell-depleted T cells, or PBMCs.

Participants were aged about 18 to 90 years, lived in about two dozen US areas, and enrolled virtually. Germline V lookup: CDR1 LGHNA, CDR2 YSLEER. This CDR3 is 15 amino acids long. Trimming removed 0 bases at V and 3 bases at J, with 11 bases between. As handled by the study authors: Estimates of nucleated cell counts were drawn from the amplification of reference gene primers. Profiled with immunoSEQ multiplex PCR; TCRdb holds only in-frame clones, not every one. That table furnishes V, J and clone size, whereas the DNA furnished D and trimming. The table shows more than 300,000 clones, with approximately 90% occurring only once.

The rearrangement links TRBV4-3 to TRBJ1-2; TRBD1 is a possible D gene (6 bases). This sequence originates from a woman under 30 who had recovered from COVID-19. The material sequenced was PBMCs or T cells enriched from blood (not recorded which). The DNA for the CDR3 is TGCGCCAGCAGCCAAGATTTCGAGGGGGACTATGGCTACACCTTC. It is translated as CASSQDFEGDYGYTF.